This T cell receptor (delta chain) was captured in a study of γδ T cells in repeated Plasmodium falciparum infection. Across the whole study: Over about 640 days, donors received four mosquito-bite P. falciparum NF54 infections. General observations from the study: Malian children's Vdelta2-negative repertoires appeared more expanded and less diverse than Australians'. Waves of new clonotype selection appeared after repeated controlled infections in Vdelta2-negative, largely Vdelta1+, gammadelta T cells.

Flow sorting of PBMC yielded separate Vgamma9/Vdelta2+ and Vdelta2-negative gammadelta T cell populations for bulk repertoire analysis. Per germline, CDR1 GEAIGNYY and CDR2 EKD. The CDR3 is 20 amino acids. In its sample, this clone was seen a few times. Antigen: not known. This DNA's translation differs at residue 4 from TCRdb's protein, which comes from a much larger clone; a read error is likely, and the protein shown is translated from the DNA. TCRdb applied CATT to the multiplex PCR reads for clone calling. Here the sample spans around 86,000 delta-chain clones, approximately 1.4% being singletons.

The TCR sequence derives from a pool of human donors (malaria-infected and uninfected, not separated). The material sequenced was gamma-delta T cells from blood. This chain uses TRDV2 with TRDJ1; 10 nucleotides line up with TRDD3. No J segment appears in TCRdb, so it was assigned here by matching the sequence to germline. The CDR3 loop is CACGTVPTTGGFMATDKLIF. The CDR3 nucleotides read TGTGCCTGTGGCACCGTCCCCACGACTGGGGGATTTATGGCCACCGATAAACTCATCTTT.